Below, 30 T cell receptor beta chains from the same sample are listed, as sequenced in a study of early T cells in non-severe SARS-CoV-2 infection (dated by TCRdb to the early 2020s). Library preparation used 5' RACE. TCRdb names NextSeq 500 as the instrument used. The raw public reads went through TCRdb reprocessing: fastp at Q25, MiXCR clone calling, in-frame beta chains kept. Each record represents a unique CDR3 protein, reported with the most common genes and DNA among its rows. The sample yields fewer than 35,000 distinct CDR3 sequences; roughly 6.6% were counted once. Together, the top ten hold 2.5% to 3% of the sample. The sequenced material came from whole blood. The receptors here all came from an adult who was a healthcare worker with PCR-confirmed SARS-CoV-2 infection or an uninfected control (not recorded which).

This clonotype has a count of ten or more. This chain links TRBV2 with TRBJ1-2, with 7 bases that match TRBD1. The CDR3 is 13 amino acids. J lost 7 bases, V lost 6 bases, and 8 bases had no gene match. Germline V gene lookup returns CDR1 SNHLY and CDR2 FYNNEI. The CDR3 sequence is CASRGMGQSGYTF. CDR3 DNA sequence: TGTGCCAGCAGAGGAATGGGACAGAGTGGCTACACCTTC.

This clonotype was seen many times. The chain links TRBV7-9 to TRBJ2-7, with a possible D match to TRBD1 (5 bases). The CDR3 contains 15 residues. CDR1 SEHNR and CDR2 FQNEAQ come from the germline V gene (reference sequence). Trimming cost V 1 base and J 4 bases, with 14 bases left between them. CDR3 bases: TGTGCCAGCAGCTTAGTTGCCAGGGCAGGGTACGAGCAGTACTTC. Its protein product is CASSLVARAGYEQYF. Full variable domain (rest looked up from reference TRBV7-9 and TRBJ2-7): DTGVSQNPRHKITKRGQNVTFRCDPISEHNRLYWYRQTLGQGPEFLTYFQNEAQLEKSRLLSDRFSAERPKGSFSTLEIQRTEQGDSAMYLCASSLVARAGYEQYFGPGTRLTVT.

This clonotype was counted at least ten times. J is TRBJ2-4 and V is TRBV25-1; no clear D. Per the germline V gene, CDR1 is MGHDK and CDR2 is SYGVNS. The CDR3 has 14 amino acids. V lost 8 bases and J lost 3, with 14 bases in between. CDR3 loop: CASFRLFVKNIQYF. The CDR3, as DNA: TGTGCCAGCTTCAGACTGTTCGTCAAAAACATTCAGTACTTC.

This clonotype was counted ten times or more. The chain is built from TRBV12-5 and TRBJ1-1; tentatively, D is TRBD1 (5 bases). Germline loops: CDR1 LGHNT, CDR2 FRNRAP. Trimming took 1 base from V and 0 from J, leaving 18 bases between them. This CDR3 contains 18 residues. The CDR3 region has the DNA TGTGCTAGTGGTTTGGATCCATCGGCGACAGACTTGAACACTGAAGCTTTCTTT. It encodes CASGLDPSATDLNTEAFF.

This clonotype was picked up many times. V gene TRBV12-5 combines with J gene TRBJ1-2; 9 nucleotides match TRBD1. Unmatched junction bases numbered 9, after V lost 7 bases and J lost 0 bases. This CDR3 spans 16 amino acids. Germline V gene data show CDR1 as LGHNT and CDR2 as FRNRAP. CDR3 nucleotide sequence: TGTGCTAGTGCTCAGACAGGGGGAGTTTCTAACTATGGCTACACCTTC. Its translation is CASAQTGGVSNYGYTF.

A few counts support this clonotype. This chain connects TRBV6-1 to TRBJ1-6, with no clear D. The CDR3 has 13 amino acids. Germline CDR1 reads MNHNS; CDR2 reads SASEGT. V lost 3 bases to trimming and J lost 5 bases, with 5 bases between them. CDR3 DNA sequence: TGTGCCAGCAGTGATGCTCATAATTCACCCCTCCACTTT. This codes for CASSDAHNSPLHF.

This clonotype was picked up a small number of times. The CDR3 nucleotides are TGTGCCAGCAGCTTGGCCAGGGAAAAGACCCAGTACTTC. Translating gives CASSLAREKTQYF. V usage is TRBV5-4 and J usage is TRBJ2-5, with D possibly being TRBD1 (5 bases). The V gene lost 0 bases and the J gene lost 6 bases, with 9 bases spanning the gap. The CDR3 is 13 amino acids. Germline CDR1 is SGHNT and CDR2 is YYREEE (reference sequence).

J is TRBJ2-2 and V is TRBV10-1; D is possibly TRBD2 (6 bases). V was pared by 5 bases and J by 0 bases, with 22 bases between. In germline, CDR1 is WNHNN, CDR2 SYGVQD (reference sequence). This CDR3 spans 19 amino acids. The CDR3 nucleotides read TGCGCCAGCAGTCTTTCGGCGGGGCGACGATCCACGAACACCGGGGAGCTGTTTTTT. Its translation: CASSLSAGRRSTNTGELFF.

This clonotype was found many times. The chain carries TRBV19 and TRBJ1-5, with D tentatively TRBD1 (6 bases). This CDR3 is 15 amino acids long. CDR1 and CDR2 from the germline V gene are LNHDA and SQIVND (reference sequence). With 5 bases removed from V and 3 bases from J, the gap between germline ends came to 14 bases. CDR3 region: CASSPRDKVNQPQHF. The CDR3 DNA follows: TGTGCCAGTAGTCCCCGGGACAAGGTCAATCAGCCCCAGCATTTT.

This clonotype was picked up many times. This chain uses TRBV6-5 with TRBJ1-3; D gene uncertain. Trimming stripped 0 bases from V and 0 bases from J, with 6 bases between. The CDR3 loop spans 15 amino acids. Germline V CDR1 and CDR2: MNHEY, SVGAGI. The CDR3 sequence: CASSYSRNSGNTIYF. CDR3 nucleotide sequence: TGTGCCAGCAGTTACTCGCGGAACTCTGGAAACACCATATATTTT.

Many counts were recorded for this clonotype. DNA of the CDR3: TGTGCCAGCACCCTATCCGCTCATGAAAAACTGTTTTTT. It yields the protein CASTLSAHEKLFF. This chain joins TRBV7-9 and TRBJ1-4; the D is unclear. Germline lookup yields CDR1 SEHNR and CDR2 FQNEAQ (reference sequence). The V end lost 7 bases, the J end lost 6 bases, and 12 bases lay between the germline ends. The length of the CDR3 is 13 residues.

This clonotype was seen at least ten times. CDR3 DNA: TGTGCCAGCAGCCAACAACTTGACACCGGGGAGCTGTTTTTT. It is translated as CASSQQLDTGELFF. The chain joins TRBV3-1 to TRBJ2-2, with no clear D. The V end was cut by 2 bases, the J end by 3 bases, with 7 bases between. Germline CDR1 is LGHDT and CDR2 is YNNKEL (reference sequence). The CDR3 sequence is 14 residues long.

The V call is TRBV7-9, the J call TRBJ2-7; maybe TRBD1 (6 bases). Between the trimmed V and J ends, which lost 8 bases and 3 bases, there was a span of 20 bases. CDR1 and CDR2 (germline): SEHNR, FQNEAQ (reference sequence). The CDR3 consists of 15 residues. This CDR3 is CASVGETGPIYEQYF. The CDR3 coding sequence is TGTGCCAGCGTTGGTGAGACAGGCCCCATCTACGAGCAGTACTTC. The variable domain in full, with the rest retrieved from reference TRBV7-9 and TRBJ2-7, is DTGVSQNPRHKITKRGQNVTFRCDPISEHNRLYWYRQTLGQGPEFLTYFQNEAQLEKSRLLSDRFSAERPKGSFSTLEIQRTEQGDSAMYLCASVGETGPIYEQYFGPGTRLTVT.

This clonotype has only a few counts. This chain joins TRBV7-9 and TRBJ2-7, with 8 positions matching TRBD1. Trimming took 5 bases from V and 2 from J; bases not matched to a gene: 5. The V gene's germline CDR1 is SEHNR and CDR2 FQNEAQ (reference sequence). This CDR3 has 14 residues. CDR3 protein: CASSTQGATYEQYF. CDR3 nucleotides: TGTGCCAGCAGCACTCAGGGGGCTACCTACGAGCAGTACTTC. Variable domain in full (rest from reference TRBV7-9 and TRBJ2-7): DTGVSQNPRHKITKRGQNVTFRCDPISEHNRLYWYRQTLGQGPEFLTYFQNEAQLEKSRLLSDRFSAERPKGSFSTLEIQRTEQGDSAMYLCASSTQGATYEQYFGPGTRLTVT.

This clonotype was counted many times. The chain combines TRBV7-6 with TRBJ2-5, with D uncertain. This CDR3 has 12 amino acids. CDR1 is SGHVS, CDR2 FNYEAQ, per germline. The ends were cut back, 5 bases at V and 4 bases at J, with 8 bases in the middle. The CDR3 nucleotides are TGTGCCAGCAGCCGAGCAGGAGAGACCCAGTACTTC. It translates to CASSRAGETQYF.

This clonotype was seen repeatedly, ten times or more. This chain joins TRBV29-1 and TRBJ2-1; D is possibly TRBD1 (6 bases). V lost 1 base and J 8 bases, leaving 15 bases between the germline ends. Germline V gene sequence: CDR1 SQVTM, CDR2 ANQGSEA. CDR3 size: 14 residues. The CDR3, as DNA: TGCAGCGTTGAAGGGGGGCTAGAGGCCTATGAGCAGTTCTTC. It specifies CSVEGGLEAYEQFF.

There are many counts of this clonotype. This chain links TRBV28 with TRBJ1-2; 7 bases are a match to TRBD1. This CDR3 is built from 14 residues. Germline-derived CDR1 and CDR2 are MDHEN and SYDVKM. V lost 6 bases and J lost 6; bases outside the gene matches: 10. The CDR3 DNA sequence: TGTGCCAGCAGACATGGGCAGGGGGTGGATGGCTACACCTTC. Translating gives CASRHGQGVDGYTF.

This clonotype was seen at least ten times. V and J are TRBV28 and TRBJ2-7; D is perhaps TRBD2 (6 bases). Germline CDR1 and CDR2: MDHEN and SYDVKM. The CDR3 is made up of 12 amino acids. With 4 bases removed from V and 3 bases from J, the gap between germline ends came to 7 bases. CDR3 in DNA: TGTGCCAGCAGTTGGGACTTCTACGAGCAGTACTTC. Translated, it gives CASSWDFYEQYF.

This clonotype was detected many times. The CDR3 coding sequence is TGTGCCAGCAGCCCCGGGGGGGATAATTCACCCCTCCACTTT. Translating it yields CASSPGGDNSPLHF. The chain is built from TRBV25-1 and TRBJ1-6; D perhaps matches TRBD1 (5 bases). The V and J ends lost 6 bases and 5 bases respectively, with 11 bases between them. The CDR3 is 14 amino acids. Germline V gene data show CDR1 as MGHDK and CDR2 as SYGVNS. Full variable domain (rest looked up from reference TRBV25-1 and TRBJ1-6): EADIYQTPRYLVIGTGKKITLECSQTMGHDKMYWYQQDPGMELHLIHYSYGVNSTEKGDLSSESTVSRIRTEHFPLTLESARPSHTSQYLCASSPGGDNSPLHFGNGTRLTVT.

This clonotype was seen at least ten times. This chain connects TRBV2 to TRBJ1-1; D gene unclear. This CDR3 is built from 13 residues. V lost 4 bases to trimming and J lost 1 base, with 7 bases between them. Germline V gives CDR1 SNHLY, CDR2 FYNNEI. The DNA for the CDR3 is TGTGCCAGCAGTGGGGTAGGGAACACTGAAGCTTTCTTT. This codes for CASSGVGNTEAFF.

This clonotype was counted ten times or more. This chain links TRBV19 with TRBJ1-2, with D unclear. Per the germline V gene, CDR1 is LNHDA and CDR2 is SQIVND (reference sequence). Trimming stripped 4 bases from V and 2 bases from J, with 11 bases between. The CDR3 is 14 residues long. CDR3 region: CASSRAFGNYGYTF. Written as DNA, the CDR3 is TGTGCCAGTAGTAGAGCCTTCGGAAACTATGGCTACACCTTC.

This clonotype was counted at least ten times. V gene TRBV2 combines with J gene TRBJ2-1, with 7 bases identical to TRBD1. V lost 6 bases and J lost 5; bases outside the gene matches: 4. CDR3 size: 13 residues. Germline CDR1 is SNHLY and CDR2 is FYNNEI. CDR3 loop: CASRGTADNEQFF. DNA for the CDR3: TGTGCCAGCAGGGGGACAGCCGACAATGAGCAGTTCTTC.

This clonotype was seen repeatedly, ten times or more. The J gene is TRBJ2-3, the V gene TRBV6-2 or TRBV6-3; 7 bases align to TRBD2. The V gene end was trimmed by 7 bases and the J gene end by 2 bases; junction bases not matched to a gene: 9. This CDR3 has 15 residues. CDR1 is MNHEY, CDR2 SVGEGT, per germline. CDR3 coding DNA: TGTGCCAGCACCAGGGACGGACTAGTCACAGATACGCAGTATTTT. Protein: CASTRDGLVTDTQYF.

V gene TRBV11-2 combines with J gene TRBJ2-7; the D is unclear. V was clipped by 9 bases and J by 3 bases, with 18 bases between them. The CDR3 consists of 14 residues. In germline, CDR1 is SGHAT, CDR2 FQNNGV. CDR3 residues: CASRKEQAYYEQYF. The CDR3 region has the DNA TGTGCCAGTCGAAAAGAGCAGGCATACTACGAGCAGTACTTC.

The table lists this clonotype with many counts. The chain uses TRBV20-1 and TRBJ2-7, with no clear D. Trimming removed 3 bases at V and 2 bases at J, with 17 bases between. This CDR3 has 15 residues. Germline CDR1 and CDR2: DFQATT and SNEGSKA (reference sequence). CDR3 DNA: TGCAGTGCTAGCCCCCAGGTGGGCTTTACCTACGAGCAGTACTTC. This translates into CSASPQVGFTYEQYF.

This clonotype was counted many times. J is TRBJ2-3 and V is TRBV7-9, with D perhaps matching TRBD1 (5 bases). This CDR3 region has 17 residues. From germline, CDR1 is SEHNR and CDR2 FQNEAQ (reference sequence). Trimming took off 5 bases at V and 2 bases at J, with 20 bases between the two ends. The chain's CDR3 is CASSVSQGRGPTDTQYF. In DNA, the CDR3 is TGTGCCAGCAGCGTCTCGCAGGGAAGAGGCCCCACAGATACGCAGTATTTT.

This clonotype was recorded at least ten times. CDR3 loop: CASSFDRETGGYTF. CDR3 coding DNA: TGTGCCAGCAGTTTCGACAGGGAGACGGGGGGCTACACCTTC. The rearrangement uses TRBV6-5 and TRBJ1-2, with 7 bases that match TRBD1. CDR1 is MNHEY and CDR2 is SVGAGI in the germline V gene. This CDR3 spans 14 amino acids. With 4 bases clipped from V and 8 bases from J, the junction kept 10 bases outside the gene matches.

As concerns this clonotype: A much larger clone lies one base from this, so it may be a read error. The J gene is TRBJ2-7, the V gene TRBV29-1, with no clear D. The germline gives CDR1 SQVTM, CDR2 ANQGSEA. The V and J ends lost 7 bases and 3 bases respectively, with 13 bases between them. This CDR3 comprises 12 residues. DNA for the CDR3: TGCAGCGCCCGGTCAGACCTCTACGAGCAGTACTTC. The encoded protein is CSARSDLYEQYF.

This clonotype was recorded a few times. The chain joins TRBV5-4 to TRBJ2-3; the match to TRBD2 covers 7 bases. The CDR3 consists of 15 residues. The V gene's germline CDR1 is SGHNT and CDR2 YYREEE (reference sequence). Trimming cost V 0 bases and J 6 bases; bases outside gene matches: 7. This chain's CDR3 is CASSLVASGRDTQYF. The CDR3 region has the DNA TGTGCCAGCAGCTTGGTTGCTAGCGGACGGGATACGCAGTATTTT.

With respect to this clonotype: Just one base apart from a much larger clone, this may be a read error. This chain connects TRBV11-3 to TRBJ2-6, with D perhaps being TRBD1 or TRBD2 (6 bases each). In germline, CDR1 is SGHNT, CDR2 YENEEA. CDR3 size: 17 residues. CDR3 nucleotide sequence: TGTGCCAGCAGCTTATCCAGGGGCCAACGCGGGGCCAGCGTCCTGACTTTC. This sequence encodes CASSLSRGQRGASVLTF. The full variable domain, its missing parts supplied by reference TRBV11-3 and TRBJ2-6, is EAGVVQSPRYKIIEKKQPVAFWCNPISGHNTLYWYLQNLGQGPELLIRYENEEAVDDSQLPKDRFSAERLKGVDSTLKIQPAELGDSAVYLCASSLSRGQRGASVLTFGAGSRLTVL.